This TCR beta chain came from a study of long-term antiretroviral therapy in people with HIV. Runs used v3.0 of the immunoSEQ assay and were done at survey level. A target of roughly 40,000-55,000 T-cell genomes per sample was set for sequencing. Generated by immunoSEQ multiplex PCR, the TCRdb table keeps only in-frame clones and is missing some. Found here are approximately 1,800 clones, about 86% of them singletons; the top ten hold about 3.5%. For this clone: The antigen remains undetermined.

Study outcomes and limitations: HIV repertoires spanned tighter CDR3 length ranges than controls did. Specimen acquisition occurred between about 2003 and 2017, potentially under older ART regimens. After ART, diversity increased yet remained lower than transplant donor controls.

The V end lost 2 bases, the J end lost 1 base, and 13 bases lay between the germline ends. CDR1 and CDR2 (germline): MNHEY, SVGAGI. This CDR3 has 16 amino acids. The material was unsorted PBMCs, obtained 0.7 years after starting antiretroviral therapy. V is TRBV6-5 and J is TRBJ2-3; D is perhaps TRBD2 (6 bases). This clonotype was obtained from a woman between 45 and 60 years old with HIV. CDR3 in amino acids: CASSYMVGGGTDTQYF. DNA of the CDR3: TGTGCCAGCAGTTACATGGTTGGCGGGGGCACAGATACGCAGTATTTT.